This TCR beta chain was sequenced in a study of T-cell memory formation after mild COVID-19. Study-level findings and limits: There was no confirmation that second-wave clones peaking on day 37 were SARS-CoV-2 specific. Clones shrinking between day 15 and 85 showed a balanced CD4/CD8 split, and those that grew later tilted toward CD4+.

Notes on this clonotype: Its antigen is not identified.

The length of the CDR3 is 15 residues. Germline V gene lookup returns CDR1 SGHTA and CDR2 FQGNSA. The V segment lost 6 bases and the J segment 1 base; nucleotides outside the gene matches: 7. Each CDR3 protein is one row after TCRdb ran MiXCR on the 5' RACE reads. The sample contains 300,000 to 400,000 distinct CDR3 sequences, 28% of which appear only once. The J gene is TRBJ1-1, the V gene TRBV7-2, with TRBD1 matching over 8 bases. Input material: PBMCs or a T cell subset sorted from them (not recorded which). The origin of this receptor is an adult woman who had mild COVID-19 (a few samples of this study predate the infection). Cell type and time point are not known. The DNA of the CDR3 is TGTGCCAGCAGGATCAGGACAGGGCCGAACACTGAAGCTTTCTTT. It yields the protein CASRIRTGPNTEAFF.